The TCR beta chain under discussion was sequenced for a study of early T cells in non-severe SARS-CoV-2 infection (dated by TCRdb to 2020 to 2022). Background for the entire study: TCR sequencing used bulk RNA from unsorted whole blood, so alpha and beta chains could not be paired.

This clonotype was recorded many times. The specificity of this receptor is unknown. No quality values exist for individual bases; no much larger clone is one base distant. Set within a cohort of healthcare workers in London, UK, this nested case-control study involved weekly PCR testing of nasopharyngeal swabs along with blood sampling. Between 23 and 31 March 2020, the week of the UK lockdown, healthcare workers were enrolled and then followed up weekly for as long as 16 weeks. The investigation overall reported the following: VDJdb matching was skewed toward anti-spike CD8 responses, so virus-specific expansions were likely underestimated and private and CD4 specificities were missed.

To prepare the library, 5' RACE was applied. The run used a NextSeq 500. To correct for sequencing error and PCR bias, the TCR library protocol tagged individual cDNA molecules with unique molecular identifiers. Both TCR alpha and beta chains were sequenced, and tight co-correlation was observed between alpha and beta sequence abundances in each sample. Per the original workflow: Decombinator V4 was used to annotate TCR sequences for V gene, J gene and CDR3. Expanded TCRs were defined as changing significantly between any two time points under a Poisson model with p below 0.0001. TCR abundances were normalised to the total number of TCRs sequenced in each sample and reported as counts per million. VDJdb, accessed 1 November 2021, was searched for CMV, EBV and SARS-CoV-2 annotated TCRs, with TCRs annotated for multiple antigens excluded. Starting from the raw public reads, TCRdb applied fastp trimming at Q25, assembled clones with MiXCR and retained in-frame beta chains. Each entry merges the rows of one CDR3 protein and shows their most common DNA and genes. These V and J calls rely on TCRdb rather than the paper's analysis. Here the sample has approximately 27,000 distinct CDR3 sequences; approximately 4.6% occur a single time. In total, the top ten clones hold 12% of the sample.

The TCR sequence derives from an adult who was a healthcare worker with PCR-confirmed SARS-CoV-2 infection or an uninfected control (not recorded which). The material sequenced was whole blood.

Here is the DNA: TGCAGTGCTTTGGACCCGGGGGGATTGGCTTTCTTT. Its translation is CSALDPGGLAFF. The rearranged chain carries TRBV20-1 and TRBJ1-1; the D gene is possibly TRBD1, with 5 bases matching. The junction shows trimming of 5 bases on V and 11 bases on J, plus 18 bases between the germline ends. CDR1 and CDR2 are read off the germline V gene (reference sequence) as DFQATT and SNEGSKA. The CDR3 covers 12 residues, taking in both the cysteine and the phenylalanine. The only DNA kept is the CDR3, 36 bases in frame from the first base.